This T cell receptor beta chain was sequenced during a study of T cell responses to AZD1222 COVID-19 vaccine (dated by TCRdb to the early 2020s). In terms of the full investigation: AZD1222 recipients given second doses at about 4 weeks or at about 12 weeks were pooled, since spike-specific TCR depth and breadth were not found to differ between the two schedules. TCR sequencing was performed for about 250 trial participants, of whom about 200 were given two doses of AZD1222 and around 25 were given two doses of MenACWY control vaccine. Trial participants were enrolled into age subgroups of 18-55, 56-69 and 70-plus years, which contained about 150, 27 and 61 TCR-sequenced participants, respectively.

Of note for this clone: What this receptor recognizes is not known. No much larger clone is present one base from it, and per-base qualities are unavailable.

The CDR3 regions of human TCRbeta chains were subjected to immunosequencing. The study's processing was this. TCRs in the repertoires were matched against a reference library of SARS-CoV-2-specific TCRs that had been generated with the MIRA antigen-specificity platform. Breadth was defined as the fraction of unique TCRs that were SARS-CoV-2-associated. Depth was defined as the fraction of total T cells that were SARS-CoV-2-associated. Each spike-specific TCR was assigned to its reactive spike region and to a CD4 or CD8 class using the MIRA data. Log10-transformed breadth and depth values were compared by one-way ANOVA with Sidak's multiple comparisons tests. Entries here come from immuneACCESS through TCRdb and include only in-frame sequences with V and J called. Some clones fail to appear in such tables; in the studies checked, an unresolved V gene covers under half of the shortfall, and the cause of the remainder is unknown. The V and J calls and clone size are taken from that table; D and trimming were inferred from the DNA. The sample contains around 100,000 clones, about 85% of them found a single time. 2.5% to 3% of the sample lies in the top ten.

Study-wide conclusions, independent of this receptor: Because no samples from the day 14 peak response were available, repertoires could be characterized only after the peak T cell response. Conclusions about previously exposed vaccinees are limited because only six or seven AZD1222 recipients were SARS-CoV-2 seropositive at baseline. After two AZD1222 doses, both the breadth and the depth of spike-specific TCRs were significantly higher than at day 0 and than in MenACWY recipients. The whole spike protein was spanned by vaccine-associated CD4 TCRs, and dominant responses were seen in regions 160-218 and 743-854. Nearly half of unique spike-specific TCRs reportedly recognized epitopes outside regions mutated in the B.1.351 and B.1.1.7 variants. Most participants were white British and females outnumbered males, and the authors suggested that clonal diversity may have been underestimated. In the small 56-69-year group, the increase in depth fell short of significance, most likely because of low power.

V is reduced by 2 bases and J by 1 base, leaving a spacing of 15 bases between them. The CDR3 goes from the cysteine to the phenylalanine over 16 residues. Only CDR3 DNA remains: 48 bases, in frame from the first base. Based on the germline V gene (reference sequence), the CDR1 and CDR2 sequences are SGHKS and YYEKEE. This specimen's time point label, per the study, means: baseline before first vaccination. Samples from vaccinated people were obtained from the UK trials COV001 and COV002, which included a single-blind randomized controlled phase 2/3 trial of AZD1222 (ChAdOx1 nCoV-19) in healthy adults. For TCRbeta chain sequencing, PBMC samples were collected from trial participants at day 0 and at day 28 after the second dose.

Material: peripheral blood, obtained on day 0 of AZD1222 vaccination. The chain employs TRBV5-5 and TRBJ1-1, and the D gene may be TRBD1, 5 bases matching. This TCR was recovered from an adult in good health. Read as DNA, the sequence is TGTGCCAGCAGCTTCTTAAGGGGCGAGGGGAACACTGAAGCTTTCTTT. The resulting protein is CASSFLRGEGNTEAFF.